A single sample is the source of the 4 T cell receptor beta chains below, sequenced in a study of T cell repertoires in cytomegalovirus infection. Each CDR3 protein is one row after TCRdb ran MiXCR on the reads. The profile covers 310,000 or so distinct CDR3 sequences, with roughly 17% appearing a single time and 12% taken by the ten largest. The sequencing input was PBMCs. Receptors were obtained from a human donor in good health (CMV status not recorded). Some clones in this sample may be carry-over from other donors' samples.

This clonotype was seen repeatedly, ten times or more. The chain links TRBV10-3 to TRBJ1-5; 7 positions match TRBD1. Per germline, CDR1 ENHRY and CDR2 SYGVKD. The CDR3 covers 14 residues. Unmatched junction bases numbered 2, after V lost 3 bases and J lost 3 bases. CDR3 sequence reads: CAISDDRVNQPQHF. The DNA of the CDR3 is TGTGCCATCAGTGATGACAGGGTCAATCAGCCCCAGCATTTT.

This clonotype was seen only a few times. The chain recombines TRBV10-3 with TRBJ2-3; possibly TRBD1 for D (7 bases). Germline assignment: CDR1 ENHRY and CDR2 SYGVKD. The CDR3 totals 13 residues. V lost 8 bases, J lost 3 bases, and 12 bases lay in between. The CDR3 reads CAIQTGRTDTQYF. CDR3 coding DNA: TGTGCCATCCAGACAGGGAGGACAGATACGCAGTATTTT.

The chain combines TRBV4-2 with TRBJ1-2, with D perhaps TRBD1 (6 bases). With 2 bases removed from V and 4 bases from J, the gap between germline ends came to 8 bases. The CDR3 is made up of 13 amino acids. CDR1 and CDR2 from the germline V gene are LGHNA and YNFKEQ. CDR3 sequence: CASSQTGPYGYTF. The CDR3 region has the DNA TGTGCCAGCAGCCAAACAGGGCCCTATGGCTACACCTTC.

This clonotype was counted many times. The chain couples TRBV7-2 to TRBJ1-1; tentative D call: TRBD1 (6 bases). This CDR3 is built from 13 residues. The germline V and J ends were trimmed by 7 bases and 0 bases, with 9 bases remaining between them. Germline CDR1 is SGHTA and CDR2 is FQGNSA. The CDR3 sequence is CASKQGLNTEAFF. DNA for the CDR3: TGTGCCAGCAAACAGGGATTGAACACTGAAGCTTTCTTT.